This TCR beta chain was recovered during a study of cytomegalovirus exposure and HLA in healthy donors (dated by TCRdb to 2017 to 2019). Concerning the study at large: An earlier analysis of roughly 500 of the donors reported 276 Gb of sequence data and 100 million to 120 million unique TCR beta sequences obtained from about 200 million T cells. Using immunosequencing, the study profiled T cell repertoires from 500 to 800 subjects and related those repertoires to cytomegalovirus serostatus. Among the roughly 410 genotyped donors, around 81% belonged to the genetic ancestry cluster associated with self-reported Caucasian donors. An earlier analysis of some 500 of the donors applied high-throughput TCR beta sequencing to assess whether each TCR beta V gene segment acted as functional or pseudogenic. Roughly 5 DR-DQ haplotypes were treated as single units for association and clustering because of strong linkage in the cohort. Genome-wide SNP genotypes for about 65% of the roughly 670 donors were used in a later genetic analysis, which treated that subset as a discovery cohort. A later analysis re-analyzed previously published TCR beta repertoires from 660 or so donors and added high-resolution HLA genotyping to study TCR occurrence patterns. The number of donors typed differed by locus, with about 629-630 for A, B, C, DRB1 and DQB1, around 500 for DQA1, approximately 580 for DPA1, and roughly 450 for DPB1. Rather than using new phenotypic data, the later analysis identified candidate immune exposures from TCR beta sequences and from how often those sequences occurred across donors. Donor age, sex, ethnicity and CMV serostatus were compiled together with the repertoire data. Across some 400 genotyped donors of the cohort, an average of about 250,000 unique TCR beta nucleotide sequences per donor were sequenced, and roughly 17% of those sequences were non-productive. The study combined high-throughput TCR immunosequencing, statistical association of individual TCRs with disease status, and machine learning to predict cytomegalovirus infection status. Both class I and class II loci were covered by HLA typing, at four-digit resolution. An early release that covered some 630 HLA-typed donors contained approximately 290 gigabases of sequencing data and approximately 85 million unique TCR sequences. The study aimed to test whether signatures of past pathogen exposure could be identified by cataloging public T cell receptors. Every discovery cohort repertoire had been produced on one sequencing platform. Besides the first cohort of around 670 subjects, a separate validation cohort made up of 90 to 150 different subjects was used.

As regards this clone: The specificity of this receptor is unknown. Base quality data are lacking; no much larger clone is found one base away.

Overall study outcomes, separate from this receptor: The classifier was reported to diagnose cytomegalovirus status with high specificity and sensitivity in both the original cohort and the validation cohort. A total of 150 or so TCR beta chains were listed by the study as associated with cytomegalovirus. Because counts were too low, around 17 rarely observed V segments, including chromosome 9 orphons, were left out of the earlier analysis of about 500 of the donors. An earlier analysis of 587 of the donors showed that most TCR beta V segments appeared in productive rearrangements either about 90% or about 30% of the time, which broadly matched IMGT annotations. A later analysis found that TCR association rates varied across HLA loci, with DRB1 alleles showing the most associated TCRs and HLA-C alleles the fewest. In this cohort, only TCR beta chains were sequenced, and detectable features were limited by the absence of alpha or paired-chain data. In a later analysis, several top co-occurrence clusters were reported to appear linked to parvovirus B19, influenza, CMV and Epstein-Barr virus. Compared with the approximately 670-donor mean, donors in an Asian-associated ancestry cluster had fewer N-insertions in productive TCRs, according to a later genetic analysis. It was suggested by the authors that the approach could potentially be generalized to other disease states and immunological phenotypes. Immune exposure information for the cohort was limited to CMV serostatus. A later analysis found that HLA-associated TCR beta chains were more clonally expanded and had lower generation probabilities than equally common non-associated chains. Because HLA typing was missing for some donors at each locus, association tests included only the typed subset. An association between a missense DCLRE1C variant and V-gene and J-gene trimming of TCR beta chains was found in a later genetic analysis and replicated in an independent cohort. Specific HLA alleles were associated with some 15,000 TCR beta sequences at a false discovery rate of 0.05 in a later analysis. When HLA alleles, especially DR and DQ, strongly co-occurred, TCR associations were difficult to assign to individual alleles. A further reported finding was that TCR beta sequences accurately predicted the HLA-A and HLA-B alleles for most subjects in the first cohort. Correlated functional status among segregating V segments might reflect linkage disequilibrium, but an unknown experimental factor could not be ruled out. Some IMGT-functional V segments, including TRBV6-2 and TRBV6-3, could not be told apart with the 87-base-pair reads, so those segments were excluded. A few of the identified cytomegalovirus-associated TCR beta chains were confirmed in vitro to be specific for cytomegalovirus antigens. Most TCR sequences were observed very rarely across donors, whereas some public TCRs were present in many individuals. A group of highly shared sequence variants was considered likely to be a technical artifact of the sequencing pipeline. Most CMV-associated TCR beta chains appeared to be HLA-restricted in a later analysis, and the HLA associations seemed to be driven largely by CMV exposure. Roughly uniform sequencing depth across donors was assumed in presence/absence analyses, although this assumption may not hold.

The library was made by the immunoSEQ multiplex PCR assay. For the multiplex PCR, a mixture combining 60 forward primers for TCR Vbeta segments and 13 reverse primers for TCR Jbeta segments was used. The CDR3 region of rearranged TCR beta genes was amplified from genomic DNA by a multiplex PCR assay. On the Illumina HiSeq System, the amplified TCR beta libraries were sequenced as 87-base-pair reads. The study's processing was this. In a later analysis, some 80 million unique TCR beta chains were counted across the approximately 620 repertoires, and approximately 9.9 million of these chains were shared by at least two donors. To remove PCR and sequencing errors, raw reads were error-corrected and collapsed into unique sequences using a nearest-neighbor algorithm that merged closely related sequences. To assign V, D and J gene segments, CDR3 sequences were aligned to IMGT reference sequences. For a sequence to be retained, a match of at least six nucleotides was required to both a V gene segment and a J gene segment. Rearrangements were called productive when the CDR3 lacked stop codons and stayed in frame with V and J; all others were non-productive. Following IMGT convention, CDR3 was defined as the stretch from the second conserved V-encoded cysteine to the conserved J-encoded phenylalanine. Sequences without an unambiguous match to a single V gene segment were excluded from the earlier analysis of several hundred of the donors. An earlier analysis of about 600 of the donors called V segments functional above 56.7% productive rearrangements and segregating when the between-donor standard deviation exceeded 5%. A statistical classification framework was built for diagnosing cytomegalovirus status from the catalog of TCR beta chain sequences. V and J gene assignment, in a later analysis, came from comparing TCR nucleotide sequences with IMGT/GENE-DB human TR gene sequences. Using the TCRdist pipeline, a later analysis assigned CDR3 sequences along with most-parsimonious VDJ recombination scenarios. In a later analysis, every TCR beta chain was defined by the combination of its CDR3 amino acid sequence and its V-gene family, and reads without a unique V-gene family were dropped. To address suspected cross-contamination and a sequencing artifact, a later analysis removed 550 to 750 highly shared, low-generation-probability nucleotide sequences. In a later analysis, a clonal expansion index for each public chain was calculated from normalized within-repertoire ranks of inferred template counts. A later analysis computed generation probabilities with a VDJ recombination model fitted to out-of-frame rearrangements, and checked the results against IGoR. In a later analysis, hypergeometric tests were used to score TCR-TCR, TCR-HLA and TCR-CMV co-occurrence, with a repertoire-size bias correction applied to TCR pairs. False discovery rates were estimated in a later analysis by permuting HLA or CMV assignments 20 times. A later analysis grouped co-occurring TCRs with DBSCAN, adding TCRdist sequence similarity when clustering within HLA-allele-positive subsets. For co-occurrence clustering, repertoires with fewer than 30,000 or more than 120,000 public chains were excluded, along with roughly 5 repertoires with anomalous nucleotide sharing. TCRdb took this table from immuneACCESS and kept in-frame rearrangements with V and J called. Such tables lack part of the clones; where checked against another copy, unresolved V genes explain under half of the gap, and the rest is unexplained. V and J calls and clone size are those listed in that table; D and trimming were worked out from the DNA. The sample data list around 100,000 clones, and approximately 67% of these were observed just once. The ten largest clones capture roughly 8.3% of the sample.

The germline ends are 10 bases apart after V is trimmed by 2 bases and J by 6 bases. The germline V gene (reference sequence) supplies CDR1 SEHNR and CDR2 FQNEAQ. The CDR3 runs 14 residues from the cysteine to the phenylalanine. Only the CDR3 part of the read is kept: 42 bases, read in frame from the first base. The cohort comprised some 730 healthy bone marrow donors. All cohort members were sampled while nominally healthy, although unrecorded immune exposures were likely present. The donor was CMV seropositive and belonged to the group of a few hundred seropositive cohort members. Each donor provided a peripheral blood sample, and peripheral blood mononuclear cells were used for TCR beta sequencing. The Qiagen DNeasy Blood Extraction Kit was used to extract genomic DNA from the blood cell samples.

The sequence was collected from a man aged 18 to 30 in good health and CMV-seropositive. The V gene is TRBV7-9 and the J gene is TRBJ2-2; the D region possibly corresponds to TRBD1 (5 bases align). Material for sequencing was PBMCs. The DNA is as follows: TGTGCCAGCAGCTTAAGTTTGACAGCCGGGGAGCTGTTTTTT. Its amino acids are CASSLSLTAGELFF.